Presented here are 28 T cell receptor beta chains from one specimen sequenced in a study of T cell clonotyping in hematopoietic cell transplantation. Data came from immunoSEQ multiplex PCR; TCRdb stores just in-frame clones and leaves some out. Of 5,000 to 6,000 clones listed, 55% to 80% are singletons. Sequences were derived from PBMCs, sampled 100 days after allogeneic stem cell transplant. Every receptor here comes from a female patient in her fifties who had an allogeneic stem cell transplant, so the T cells may come from the graft donor. Some clones in this sample may be carry-over from other donors' samples.

The chain combines TRBV25-1 with TRBJ2-1; no clear D gene. Germline V gives CDR1 MGHDK, CDR2 SYGVNS. The V gene lost 1 base and the J gene lost 8 bases, with 15 bases spanning the gap. CDR3 length: 15 amino acids. CDR3 protein: CASSELRSYGDEQFF. The CDR3 region has the DNA TGTGCCAGCAGTGAATTGCGAAGCTATGGGGATGAGCAGTTCTTC.

This clone has only one observation. The chain combines TRBV5-6 with TRBJ1-6; D remains ambiguous. CDR1 is SGHDT and CDR2 is YYEEEE in the germline V gene. V was trimmed by 0 bases and J by 16 bases, leaving 11 bases between them. The CDR3 has 12 residues. The CDR3 coding sequence is TGTGCCAGCAGCTTGGGCGAAGGTCCGCTCCACTTT. This codes for CASSLGEGPLHF.

The genes are TRBV6-6 and TRBJ2-3; D remains unclear. Between the trimmed V and J ends, which lost 9 bases and 1 base, there was a span of 14 bases. The CDR3 has 14 amino acids. Germline V gives CDR1 MNHNY, CDR2 SVGAGI (reference sequence). CDR3 sequence reads: CASSRGKGTDTQYF. The CDR3, as DNA: TGTGCCAGTTCACGAGGCAAGGGCACAGATACGCAGTATTTT.

This clone was observed a single time. The V call is TRBV12-1, the J call TRBJ1-5; TRBD1, the D gene given by the table, was not confirmed from the DNA. TRBV12-1 is shown as a pseudogene. The length of the CDR3 is 17 residues. The CDR3 nucleotides read TGTGCCAGCAGCTCCCCTGCCAGGGGTTCGAGCAATCAGCCCCAGCATTTT. Translating gives CASSSPARGSSNQPQHF.

The chain recombines TRBV4-1 with TRBJ2-1; 11 bases align to TRBD2. The CDR3 spans 16 residues. V lost 4 bases and J lost 4; bases outside the gene matches: 6. The germline V gene has CDR1 MGHRA and CDR2 YSYEKL. The CDR3 is CASSLTSGTLYNEQFF. CDR3 coding DNA: TGCGCCAGCAGCCTGACTAGCGGGACCCTTTACAATGAGCAGTTCTTC.

V is TRBV6-6 and J is TRBJ2-7, with 7 nucleotides matching TRBD2. From germline, CDR1 is MNHNY and CDR2 SVGAGI (reference sequence). This CDR3 comprises 13 residues. The trim removed 9 bases at V and 5 bases at J, leaving 10 bases unmatched. The CDR3 DNA follows: TGTGCCAGTAGGAGTGGGGGGGGTGACGAGCAGTACTTC. Amino acid sequence: CASRSGGGDEQYF.

The rearrangement uses TRBV28 and TRBJ1-4; D perhaps matches TRBD1 (5 bases). The CDR3 loop spans 14 amino acids. Germline loops: CDR1 MDHEN, CDR2 SYDVKM. V gave up 6 bases and J gave up 5 bases, with 13 bases separating them. CDR3 nucleotide sequence: TGTGCCAGCAGCCCCGGGGGAACAAATGAAAAACTGTTTTTT. This codes for CASSPGGTNEKLFF.

This clone was seen a few times. J is TRBJ1-1 and V is TRBV28, with a possible D match to TRBD1 (6 bases). This CDR3 has 13 residues. Trimming cost V 10 bases and J 1 base, with 13 bases left between them. The germline V gene has CDR1 MDHEN and CDR2 SYDVKM. As DNA, the CDR3 is TGTGCCACACTAAACAGGGCGAACACTGAAGCTTTCTTT. Protein: CATLNRANTEAFF.

The chain combines TRBV5-6 with TRBJ1-1, with no clear D. This CDR3 comprises 12 residues. Per germline, CDR1 SGHDT and CDR2 YYEEEE. Between the trimmed V and J ends, which lost 3 bases and 9 bases, there was a span of 12 bases. In DNA, the CDR3 is TGTGCCAGCAGCTCCGGAAAGGGAAAAGCTTTCTTT. As protein: CASSSGKGKAFF.

This CDR3 is CASSATLLITDTQYF. The CDR3 DNA follows: TGTGCCAGCAGTGCGACACTACTCATAACAGATACGCAGTATTTT. The V gene is TRBV6-5, the J gene TRBJ2-3; D unresolved. The CDR3 spans 15 residues. Per the germline V gene, CDR1 is MNHEY and CDR2 is SVGAGI. The germline V and J ends were trimmed by 5 bases and 3 bases, with 15 bases remaining between them.

The rearrangement links TRBV5-1 to TRBJ2-7, with 7 bases aligning to TRBD1. The V and J ends lost 4 bases and 6 bases, in that order; junction bases with no gene match: 7. CDR3 length: 13 amino acids. Germline assignment: CDR1 SGHRS and CDR2 YFSETQ. The DNA for the CDR3 is TGCGCCAGCAGCGAACCGACAGGGCTCGAGCAGTACTTC. As protein: CASSEPTGLEQYF.

The chain has TRBV11-2 and TRBJ2-4; D possibly uses TRBD1 or TRBD2 (10 bases each). V lost 11 bases, J lost 8 bases, and 19 bases lay in between. The CDR3 sequence is 13 residues long. CDR1 and CDR2 (germline): SGHAT, FQNNGV. CDR3 residues: CAGTSGTGDIQYF. The CDR3 nucleotides are TGTGCCGGTACTAGCGGGACAGGGGACATTCAGTACTTC.

The rearrangement joins TRBV12-5 to TRBJ1-5; D is unclear. Germline V gene sequence: CDR1 LGHNT, CDR2 FRNRAP. The CDR3 length is 13 residues. The V and J ends lost 0 bases and 7 bases respectively, with 7 bases between them. The DNA of the CDR3 is TGTGCTAGTGGTTTGGTACTTGGGCAGCCCCAGCATTTT. Protein: CASGLVLGQPQHF.

The rearrangement uses TRBV19 and TRBJ2-1; D possibly corresponds to TRBD2 (7 bases). The V end was cut by 10 bases, the J end by 6 bases, with 13 bases between. The germline V gene has CDR1 LNHDA and CDR2 SQIVND (reference sequence). The CDR3 is 12 amino acids. The CDR3 reads CATQGGGNEQFF. CDR3 nucleotide sequence: TGTGCCACCCAAGGGGGGGGCAATGAGCAGTTCTTC.

The J gene is TRBJ1-1, the V gene TRBV29-1; D gene unclear. The germline CDR1 and CDR2 sequences are SQVTM and ANQGSEA. V lost 1 base and J 4 bases, leaving 13 bases between the germline ends. The CDR3 spans 14 residues. The chain's CDR3 is CSVEGRHLSTEAFF. The CDR3 nucleotides are TGCAGCGTTGAAGGAAGACACCTCTCCACTGAAGCTTTCTTT. Variable domain in full (rest from reference TRBV29-1 and TRBJ1-1): SAVISQKPSRDICQRGTSLTIQCQVDSQVTMMFWYRQQPGQSLTLIATANQGSEATYESGFVIDKFPISRPNLTFSTLTVSNMSPEDSSIYLCSVEGRHLSTEAFFGQGTRLTVV.

This clone has a handful of counts. The rearrangement links TRBV25-1 to TRBJ2-7; 11 bases are shared with TRBD2. J gave up 3 bases and V 4 bases, and 2 bases lay outside the gene matches. The CDR3 contains 14 residues. Germline V gene sequence: CDR1 MGHDK, CDR2 SYGVNS. The CDR3 bases are TGTGCCAGCAGTGGACTAGCGGGGCACTACGAGCAGTACTTC. It specifies CASSGLAGHYEQYF.

By share of the sample, this clone is medium-sized. The J gene is TRBJ1-3, the V gene TRBV28; D is possibly TRBD1 (6 bases). From germline, CDR1 is MDHEN and CDR2 SYDVKM. V was shortened by 3 bases and J by 4 bases, with 13 bases between the two germline ends. This CDR3 comprises 15 residues. The CDR3, as DNA: TGTGCCAGCAGTTTGCACGCAGGGGCCGGAAACACCATATATTTT. Its protein is CASSLHAGAGNTIYF.

The gene calls are TRBV19 and TRBJ2-7, with D possibly being TRBD2 (6 bases). This CDR3 comprises 14 residues. Trimming shortened V by 10 bases and J by 0 bases, and 16 bases separated the two germline ends. Germline CDR1 and CDR2: LNHDA and SQIVND (reference sequence). The CDR3 DNA sequence: TGTGCCACCAGACGGGAGTCAAGCTCCTACGAGCAGTACTTC. Its translation is CATRRESSSYEQYF.

This chain uses TRBV7-2 with TRBJ1-3, with D unclear. Trimming cost V 5 bases and J 0 bases, with 11 bases left between them. The CDR3 totals 15 residues. Germline V gene data show CDR1 as SGHTA and CDR2 as FQGNSA. The CDR3 DNA is TGTGCCAGCAGCCACCCCCGCAGCTCTGGAAACACCATATATTTT. Amino acid sequence: CASSHPRSSGNTIYF.

This sequence joins TRBV30 and TRBJ1-1, with D hard to call. This CDR3 is 11 amino acids long. Germline loops: CDR1 GTSNPN, CDR2 SVGIG (reference sequence). Between the trimmed V and J ends, which lost 3 bases and 5 bases, there was a span of 7 bases. DNA of the CDR3: TGTGCCTGGAGCCTCCAGACTGAAGCTTTCTTT. It translates to CAWSLQTEAFF.

The V and J genes are TRBV18 and TRBJ2-7; TRBD1 or TRBD2 may be the D gene (6 bases each). Germline V gene lookup returns CDR1 KGHSH and CDR2 LQKENI. The germline V and J ends were trimmed by 4 bases and 9 bases, with 16 bases remaining between them. This CDR3 has 13 amino acids. The DNA of the CDR3 is TGTGCCAGCTCACTCCTCGGCGGGGACATGCAGTACTTC. It encodes CASSLLGGDMQYF. The full variable domain, in which reference TRBV18 and TRBJ2-7 provide the parts outside the CDR3, is NAGVMQNPRHLVRRRGQEARLRCSPMKGHSHVYWYRQLPEEGLKFMVYLQKENIIDESGMPKERFSAEFPKEGPSILRIQQVVRGDSAAYFCASSLLGGDMQYFGPGTRLTVT.

This clone occurred a few times. The chain carries TRBV11-2 and TRBJ1-4; D is unresolved. V shed 1 base and J shed 7 bases, with 7 bases lying between them. Germline V gives CDR1 SGHAT, CDR2 FQNNGV. The CDR3 contains 13 residues. DNA of the CDR3: TGTGCCAGCAGCTTAGCAGGAAGTGAAAAACTGTTTTTT. Translating gives CASSLAGSEKLFF. Using reference TRBV11-2 and TRBJ1-4 for the parts outside the CDR3, the full variable domain is EAGVAQSPRYKIIEKRQSVAFWCNPISGHATLYWYQQILGQGPKLLIQFQNNGVVDDSQLPKDRFSAERLKGVDSTLKIQPAKLEDSAVYLCASSLAGSEKLFFGSGTQLSVL.

The gene calls are TRBV6-5 and TRBJ1-3, with a possible D match to TRBD1 (5 bases). Deletions cut 4 bases from V and 1 base from J, with 11 bases between. Germline assignment: CDR1 MNHEY and CDR2 SVGAGI. CDR3 length: 15 residues. The CDR3 reads CASSFGTDSGNTIYF. DNA for the CDR3: TGTGCCAGCAGTTTTGGGACGGATTCTGGAAACACCATATATTTT.

This chain links TRBV5-6 with TRBJ1-1; 8 positions match TRBD1. This CDR3 has 14 amino acids. The germline V gene has CDR1 SGHDT and CDR2 YYEEEE. After removal of 6 bases from V and 6 bases from J, the junction contained 10 bases not matched to a gene. The CDR3: CASILLGQGAEAFF. CDR3 bases: TGTGCCAGCATCCTGCTAGGACAGGGAGCTGAAGCTTTCTTT.

The chain carries TRBV6-1 and TRBJ1-5; D is unclear. V shed 4 bases and J shed 2 bases, with 18 bases lying between them. In germline, CDR1 is MNHNS, CDR2 SASEGT. The CDR3 runs 17 residues. The CDR3 spells CASSGLLGFSGNQPQHF. The CDR3 DNA reads as TGTGCCAGCAGTGGACTTTTAGGGTTTTCTGGCAATCAGCCCCAGCATTTT.

The gene calls are TRBV5-4 and TRBJ2-7; D unresolved. V shed 3 bases and J shed 4 bases, with 14 bases lying between them. The CDR3 totals 14 residues. Germline CDR1 is SGHNT and CDR2 is YYREEE (reference sequence). Here the CDR3 reads CASSSSARSYEQYF. CDR3 nucleotides: TGTGCCAGCAGCTCAAGTGCCCGCTCGTACGAGCAGTACTTC.

The chain employs TRBV5-6 and TRBJ1-2; unclear D gene. The CDR3 is 15 residues long. V was trimmed by 4 bases and J by 0 bases, leaving 13 bases between them. Germline CDR1 SGHDT, CDR2 YYEEEE. The CDR3 coding sequence is TGTGCCAGCAGCCCCGGACTTGGTGCTAACTATGGCTACACCTTC. The encoded protein is CASSPGLGANYGYTF.

The chain joins TRBV6-4 to TRBJ2-3, with TRBD1 as a possible D gene (5 bases). V was pared by 5 bases and J by 1 base, with 7 bases between. The CDR3 extends over 13 amino acids. Germline V lookup: CDR1 MRHNA, CDR2 SNTAGT. The CDR3 spells CASSLQGTDTQYF. The CDR3 region has the DNA TGTGCCAGCAGTTTACAGGGCACAGATACGCAGTATTTT.